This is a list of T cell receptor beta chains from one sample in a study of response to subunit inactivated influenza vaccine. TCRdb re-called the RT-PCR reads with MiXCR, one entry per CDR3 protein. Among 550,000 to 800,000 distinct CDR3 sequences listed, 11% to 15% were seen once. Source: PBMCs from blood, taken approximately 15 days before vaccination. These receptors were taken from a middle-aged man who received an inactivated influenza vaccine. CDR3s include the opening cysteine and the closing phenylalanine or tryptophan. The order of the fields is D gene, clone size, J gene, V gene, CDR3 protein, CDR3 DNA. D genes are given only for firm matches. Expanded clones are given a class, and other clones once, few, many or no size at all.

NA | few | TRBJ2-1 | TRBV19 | CASSIPFYNEQFF | TGTGCCAGTAGTATCCCGTTCTACAATGAGCAGTTCTTC
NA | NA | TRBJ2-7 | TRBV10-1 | CASSADIDEQYF | TGCGCCAGCAGTGCTGACATCGACGAGCAGTACTTC
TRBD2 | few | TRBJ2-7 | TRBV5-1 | CASSPIAGGPLIGEQYF | TGCGCCAGCAGCCCAATAGCGGGAGGGCCTCTAATCGGCGAGCAGTACTTC
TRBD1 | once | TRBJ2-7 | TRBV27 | CASSRGQVRYEQYF | TGTGCCAGCAGCCGTGGACAGGTTAGATACGAGCAGTACTTC
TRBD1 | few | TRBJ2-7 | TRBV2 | CASGTSDRVKGFEQYF | TGTGCCAGCGGAACCTCTGACAGGGTAAAGGGTTTCGAGCAGTACTTC
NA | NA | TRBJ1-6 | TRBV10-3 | CAISRQESSYNSPLHF | TGTGCCATCAGCCGACAGGAGAGCTCCTATAATTCACCCCTCCACTTT
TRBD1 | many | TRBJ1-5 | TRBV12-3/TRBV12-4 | CASRRDRASNQPQHF | TGTGCCAGCAGACGGGACAGGGCGAGCAATCAGCCCCAGCATTTT
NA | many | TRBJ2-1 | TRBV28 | CASTLTRRGRSYNEQFF | TGTGCCAGCACCCTCACACGAAGGGGGAGGTCCTACAATGAGCAGTTCTTC
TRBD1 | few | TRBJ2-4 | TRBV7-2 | CASSADRGRGIQYF | TGTGCCAGCAGCGCAGACAGGGGTCGTGGCATTCAGTACTTC
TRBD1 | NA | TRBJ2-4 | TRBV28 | CASSPTLGQMVLTKNIQYF | TGTGCCAGCAGTCCCACCTTGGGACAGATGGTACTAACCAAAAACATTCAGTACTTC
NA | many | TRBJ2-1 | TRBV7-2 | CASSLAARGYEQFF | TGTGCCAGCAGCTTAGCCGCCCGGGGGTATGAGCAGTTCTTC
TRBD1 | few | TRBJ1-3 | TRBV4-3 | CASSFGTGVGNTIYF | TGCGCCAGCAGCTTTGGGACAGGGGTTGGAAACACCATATATTTT
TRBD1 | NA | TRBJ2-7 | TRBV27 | CASSGTGGAYYEQYF | TGTGCCAGCAGCGGGACAGGGGGCGCGTACTACGAGCAGTACTTC
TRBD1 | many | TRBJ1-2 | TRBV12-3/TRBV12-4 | CASSLLETGKDGYTF | TGTGCCAGCAGTCTCCTTGAGACAGGGAAGGATGGCTACACCTTC
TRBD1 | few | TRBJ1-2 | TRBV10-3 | CAISEDGRGLGYTF | TGTGCCATCAGTGAGGACGGGAGGGGGCTTGGCTACACCTTC
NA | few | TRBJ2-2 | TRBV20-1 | CSARRLERSNTGELFF | TGCAGTGCTAGGAGGTTGGAGCGGTCGAACACCGGGGAGCTGTTTTTT
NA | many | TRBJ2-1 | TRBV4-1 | CASSQEGDGDEQFF | TGCGCCAGCAGCCAAGAAGGGGACGGGGATGAGCAGTTCTTC
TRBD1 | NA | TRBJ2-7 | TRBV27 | CASSQRTGTRYEQYF | TGTGCCAGCAGTCAGAGGACAGGCACCAGGTACGAGCAGTACTTC
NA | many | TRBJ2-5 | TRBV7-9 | CASSLRGAETQYF | TGTGCCAGCAGCCTCCGGGGTGCGGAGACCCAGTACTTC
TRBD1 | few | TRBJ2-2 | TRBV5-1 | CASSVAKAQGTTGELFF | TGCGCCAGCAGCGTGGCAAAGGCACAGGGGACCACCGGGGAGCTGTTTTTT
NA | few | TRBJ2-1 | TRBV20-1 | CSARESSYNEQFF | TGCAGTGCTAGAGAGAGCAGTTACAATGAGCAGTTCTTC
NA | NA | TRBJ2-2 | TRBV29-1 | CSVEWTGELFF | TGCAGCGTTGAGTGGACCGGGGAGCTGTTTTTT
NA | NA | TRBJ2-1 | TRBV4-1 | CASSQSRAFSYNEQFF | TGCGCCAGCAGCCAATCGAGAGCGTTCTCCTACAATGAGCAGTTCTTC
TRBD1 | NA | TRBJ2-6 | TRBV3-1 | CASRHTGAGANVLTF | TGTGCCAGCAGGCATACAGGGGCTGGGGCCAACGTCCTGACTTTC
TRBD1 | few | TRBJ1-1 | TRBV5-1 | CASSLEGGRNTEAFF | TGCGCCAGCAGCTTGGAAGGGGGCAGGAACACTGAAGCTTTCTTT
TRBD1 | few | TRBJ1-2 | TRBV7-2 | CASSYLQGNYGYTF | TGTGCCAGCAGCTACTTACAGGGGAACTATGGCTACACCTTC
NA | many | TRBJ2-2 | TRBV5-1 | CASSLVRNSNTGELFF | TGCGCCAGCAGCTTGGTTAGGAATTCGAACACCGGGGAGCTGTTTTTT
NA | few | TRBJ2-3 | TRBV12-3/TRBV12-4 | CASSLGYADTQYF | TGTGCCAGCAGTTTGGGGTATGCAGATACGCAGTATTTT
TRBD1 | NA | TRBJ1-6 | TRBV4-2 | CASSQASGTDYNSPLHF | TGTGCCAGCAGCCAAGCATCCGGGACAGATTATAATTCACCCCTCCACTTT
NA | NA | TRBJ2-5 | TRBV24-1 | CATSVRGEETQYF | TGTGCCACCAGTGTGCGCGGGGAGGAGACCCAGTACTTC
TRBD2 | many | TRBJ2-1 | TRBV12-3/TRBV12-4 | CASSHGLADRSYNEQFF | TGTGCCAGCAGCCACGGACTAGCGGACCGCTCCTACAATGAGCAGTTCTTC
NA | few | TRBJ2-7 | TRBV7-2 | CASSLDSHSYEQYF | TGTGCCAGCAGCTTGGACAGCCATTCCTACGAGCAGTACTTC
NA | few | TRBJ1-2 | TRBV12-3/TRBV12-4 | CASSQASNYGYTF | TGTGCCAGCAGCCAGGCCTCTAACTATGGCTACACCTTC
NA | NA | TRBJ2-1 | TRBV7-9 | CASSLAIKKPTFGPFF | TGTGCCAGCAGCTTAGCGATCAAGAAACCCACCTTCGGCCCGTTCTTC
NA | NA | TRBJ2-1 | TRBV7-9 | CASSLARLETHNEQFF | TGTGCCAGCAGCTTAGCGCGACTCGAGACCCACAATGAGCAGTTCTTC
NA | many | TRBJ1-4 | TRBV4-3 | CASSPDGTGSNEKLFF | TGCGCCAGCAGCCCCGACGGAACAGGCTCTAATGAAAAACTGTTTTTT
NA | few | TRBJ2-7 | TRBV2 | CASSVALLPSSYEQYF | TGTGCCAGCAGTGTGGCACTACTCCCCTCTTCCTACGAGCAGTACTTC
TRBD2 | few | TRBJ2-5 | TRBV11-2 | CASSLGGVSRGAGETQYF | TGTGCCAGCAGCTTAGGTGGCGTCTCGCGGGGGGCGGGGGAGACCCAGTACTTC
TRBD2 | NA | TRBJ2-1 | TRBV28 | CASSPTSGGINEQFF | TGTGCCAGCAGTCCGACTAGCGGGGGGATAAATGAGCAGTTCTTC
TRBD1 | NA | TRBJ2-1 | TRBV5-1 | CASSWGDGTGHNEQFF | TGCGCCAGCAGCTGGGGGGATGGGACAGGGCATAATGAGCAGTTCTTC
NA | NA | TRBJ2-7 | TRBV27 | CASKVGAAVYEQYF | TGTGCCAGCAAGGTGGGAGCGGCAGTTTACGAGCAGTACTTC